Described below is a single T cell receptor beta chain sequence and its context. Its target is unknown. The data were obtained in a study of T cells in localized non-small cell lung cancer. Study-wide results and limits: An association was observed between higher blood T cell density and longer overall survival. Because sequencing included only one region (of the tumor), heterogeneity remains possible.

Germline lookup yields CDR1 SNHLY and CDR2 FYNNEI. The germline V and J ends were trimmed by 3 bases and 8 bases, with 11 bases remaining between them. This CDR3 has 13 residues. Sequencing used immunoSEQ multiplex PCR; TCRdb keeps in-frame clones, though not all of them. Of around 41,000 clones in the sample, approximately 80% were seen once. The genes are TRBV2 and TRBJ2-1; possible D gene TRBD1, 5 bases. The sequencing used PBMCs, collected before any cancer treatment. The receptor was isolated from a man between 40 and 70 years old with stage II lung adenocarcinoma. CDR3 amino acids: CASSDRQSDEQFF. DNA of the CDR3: TGTGCCAGCAGTGATCGACAGTCGGATGAGCAGTTCTTC.